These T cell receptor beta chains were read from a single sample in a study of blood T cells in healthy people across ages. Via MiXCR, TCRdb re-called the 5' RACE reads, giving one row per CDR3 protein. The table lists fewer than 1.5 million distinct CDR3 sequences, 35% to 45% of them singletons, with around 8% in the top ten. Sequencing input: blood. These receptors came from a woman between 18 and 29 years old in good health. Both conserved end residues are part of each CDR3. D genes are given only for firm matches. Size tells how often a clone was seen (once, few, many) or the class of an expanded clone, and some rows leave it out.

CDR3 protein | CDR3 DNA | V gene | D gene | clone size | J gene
CSSSDSNTEAFF | TGCAGCTCATCGGACAGCAACACTGAAGCTTTCTTT | TRBV29-1 | NA | few | TRBJ1-1
CASSRTYEQFF | TGTGCCAGCAGCCGGACTTACGAGCAGTTCTTC | TRBV6-1 | NA | few | TRBJ2-1
CASSTGQFTDTQYF | TGTGCCAGCAGTACGGGACAGTTCACAGATACGCAGTATTTT | TRBV12-3/TRBV12-4 | TRBD1 | NA | TRBJ2-3
CASSERGSGGNEQFF | TGTGCCAGCAGTGAACGGGGTAGCGGGGGCAATGAGCAGTTCTTC | TRBV25-1 | TRBD2 | NA | TRBJ2-1
CASKGSSGTGNDGYTF | TGTGCCAGTAAAGGGAGTTCCGGGACAGGGAATGATGGCTACACCTTC | TRBV25-1 | TRBD1 | few | TRBJ1-2
CSVELGRETQYF | TGCAGCGTTGAACTGGGAAGGGAGACCCAGTACTTC | TRBV29-1 | NA | many | TRBJ2-5
CASSQDPGGAGVDEQFF | TGTGCCAGCAGCCAAGATCCCGGCGGTGCGGGAGTCGATGAGCAGTTCTTC | TRBV14 | TRBD2 | NA | TRBJ2-1
CASSYYADSYEQYF | TGTGCCAGCAGTTACTACGCAGATTCCTACGAGCAGTACTTC | TRBV6-6 | NA | NA | TRBJ2-7
CASSLGSGYNEQYF | TGTGCCAGCAGCTTAGGGTCGGGATACAATGAGCAGTACTTC | TRBV7-2 | NA | NA | TRBJ2-7
CASSEVGQTTEAFF | TGTGCCAGCAGTGAAGTGGGACAGACCACTGAAGCTTTCTTT | TRBV6-1 | TRBD1 | once | TRBJ1-1